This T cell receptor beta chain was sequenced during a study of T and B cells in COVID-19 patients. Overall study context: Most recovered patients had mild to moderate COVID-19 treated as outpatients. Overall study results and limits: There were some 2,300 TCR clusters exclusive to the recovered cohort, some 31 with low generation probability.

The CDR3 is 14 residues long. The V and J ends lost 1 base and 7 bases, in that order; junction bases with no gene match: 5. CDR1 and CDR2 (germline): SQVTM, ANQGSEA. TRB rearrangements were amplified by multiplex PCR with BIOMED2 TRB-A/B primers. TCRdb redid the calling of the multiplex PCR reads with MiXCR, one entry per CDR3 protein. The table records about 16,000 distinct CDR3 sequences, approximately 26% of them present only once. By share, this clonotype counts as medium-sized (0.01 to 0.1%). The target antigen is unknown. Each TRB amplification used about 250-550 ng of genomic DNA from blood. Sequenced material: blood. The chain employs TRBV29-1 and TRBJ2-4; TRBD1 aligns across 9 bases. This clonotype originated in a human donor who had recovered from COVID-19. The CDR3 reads CSVEARTGANIQYF. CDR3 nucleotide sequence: TGCAGCGTTGAAGCCCGGACAGGGGCGAACATTCAGTACTTC.